A selection of T cell receptor beta chains follows, all from one sample in a study of blood T cell repertoires in COVID-19. Measured with immunoSEQ multiplex PCR; TCRdb has only the in-frame clones, and not every one. The repertoire holds around 250,000 clones, with about 82% as singletons. The sequenced sample consisted of peripheral blood. Receptors originate from a man aged 80 or over with acute or convalescent COVID-19. CDR3s include the opening cysteine and the closing phenylalanine or tryptophan. The D gene is left open where the match is weak.

V gene	J gene	D gene	CDR3 DNA	CDR3 protein
TRBV6-5	TRBJ1-2	TRBD1	TGTGCCAGCGGATTCGGGACAGGGTTCTCTGGCTACACCTTC	CASGFGTGFSGYTF
TRBV5-4	TRBJ2-5	TRBD1	TGTGCCAGCAGTTCGCCGGGACAGGGGGGGCAAGAGACCCAGTACTTC	CASSSPGQGGQETQYF
TRBV7-3	TRBJ1-6	.	TGTGCCAGCAGCTTAGGAGGGCAGCTCGGTTCACCCCTCCACTTT	CASSLGGQLGSPLHF
TRBV3-1/TRBV3-2	TRBJ1-3	.	TGTGCCAGCAGCCAGGAAAGACTCATCTCTGGAAACACCATATATTTT	CASSQERLISGNTIYF
TRBV6-5	TRBJ1-2	.	TGTGCCAGCAGCCCGCAGGTCGGGATGGGTGGCTACACCTTC	CASSPQVGMGGYTF
TRBV15	TRBJ1-1	.	TGTGCCACCAGCAGAGATAGGCGGTCAGCGAGAACTGAAGCTTTCTTT	CATSRDRRSARTEAFF
TRBV3-1/TRBV3-2	TRBJ1-2	.	TGTGCCAGCAGCCGCTCAGGGTACTATGGCTACACCTTC	CASSRSGYYGYTF
TRBV27	TRBJ2-1	TRBD2	TGTGCCAGCAGTTTAACGAGACTAGCCTCCTACAATGAGCAGTTCTTC	CASSLTRLASYNEQFF
TRBV9	TRBJ1-2	.	TGTGCCAGCAGCGTGTCGACAGTTCCTAACTATGGCTACACCTTC	CASSVSTVPNYGYTF
TRBV6-6	TRBJ1-4	.	TGTGCCAGCACCGGAGGGCAGGGTGTTGAAAAACTGTTTTTT	CASTGGQGVEKLFF
TRBV5-4	TRBJ1-2	.	TGTGCCAGCAGCTCCCGGGGTTCTAACTATGGCTACACCTTC	CASSSRGSNYGYTF
TRBV5-8	TRBJ2-7	TRBD1	TGTGCCAGCAGCTTGGGGCAGGGGGCGGACGAGCAGTACTTC	CASSLGQGADEQYF
TRBV7-9	TRBJ1-5	.	TGTGCCAGCAGCTTAGACAGGGCTCAGCCCCAGCATTTT	CASSLDRAQPQHF
TRBV18	TRBJ1-5	TRBD1	TGTGCCAGCTCACCACGGACAGGGGATGGGGGCAATCAGCCCCAGCATTTT	CASSPRTGDGGNQPQHF